This passage covers 23 T cell receptor beta chains from one sample sequenced in a study of T cell repertoires in cytomegalovirus infection. TCRdb used MiXCR to reprocess the reads, holding one entry per CDR3 protein. The sample yields 100,000 or so distinct CDR3 sequences, about 15% seen once. Specimen: PBMCs. The receptors shown here come from a human donor in good health (CMV status not recorded). Some clones in this sample may be carry-over from other donors' samples.

V and J are TRBV29-1 and TRBJ1-1; D is unresolved. The CDR3 is 13 amino acids. V lost 2 bases to trimming and J lost 4 bases, with 11 bases between them. The germline gives CDR1 SQVTM, CDR2 ANQGSEA. In nucleotides, the CDR3 is TGCAGCGTTGAAAGTGGGATCGGCACTGAAGCTTTCTTT. Residues: CSVESGIGTEAFF.

This clonotype came up once. This sequence joins TRBV12-3 or TRBV12-4 and TRBJ1-4, with D possibly matching TRBD1 (6 bases). The CDR3 totals 16 residues. Trimming took off 5 bases at V and 8 bases at J, with 21 bases between the two ends. The DNA of the CDR3 is TGTGCCAGCAGTCGCGGCTCGGACAGCTTTAGGGAAAAACTGTTTTTT. Translated: CASSRGSDSFREKLFF.

This clonotype has just a few counts. The chain links TRBV5-6 to TRBJ1-1, with a possible D match to TRBD1 (6 bases). The length of the CDR3 is 16 residues. CDR1 is SGHDT, CDR2 YYEEEE, per germline. Trimming took 6 bases from V and 1 from J, leaving 19 bases between them. The CDR3 DNA sequence: TGTGCCAGCACCGAAATTGGGGGGGCCGGGAACACTGAAGCTTTCTTT. It specifies CASTEIGGAGNTEAFF.

This chain connects TRBV12-5 to TRBJ2-1, with a tentative D call TRBD1 (6 bases). V was trimmed by 2 bases and J by 7 bases, leaving 21 bases between them. This CDR3 spans 17 amino acids. CDR1 is LGHNT, CDR2 FRNRAP, per germline. The CDR3 here is CASGLSRSGAGLNEQFF. For the CDR3, the DNA is TGTGCTAGTGGTTTGTCCCGATCAGGGGCAGGGTTGAATGAGCAGTTCTTC.

The CDR3: CASSFRDGLEAFF. CDR3 in DNA: TGTGCCAGCAGCTTTCGAGACGGCCTCGAAGCTTTCTTT. The chain uses TRBV5-5 and TRBJ1-1; D is uncertain. There are 13 residues in the CDR3. The germline V gene encodes CDR1 SGHKS and CDR2 YYEKEE (reference sequence). With 2 bases removed from V and 8 bases from J, the gap between germline ends came to 13 bases.

As concerns this clonotype: An end of the junction differs from the germline gene, which may be a read error. The chain recombines TRBV4-1 with TRBJ2-3; possibly TRBD1 for D (5 bases). The germline V gene has CDR1 MGHRA and CDR2 YSYEKL. This CDR3 is 13 amino acids long. CDR3: CASSQGKQDTQYF. The CDR3 coding sequence is TGTGCCAGCAGCCAGGGCAAGCAAGATACGCAGTATTTT.

The chain links TRBV5-1 to TRBJ2-7; 7 bases are a match to TRBD1. This CDR3 has 13 residues. Trimming took 4 bases from V and 1 from J; bases not matched to a gene: 2. CDR1 is SGHRS, CDR2 YFSETQ, per germline. The chain's CDR3 is CASSKGQSYEQYF. The CDR3 DNA sequence: TGCGCCAGCAGCAAGGGACAGTCCTACGAGCAGTACTTC.

The V and J genes are TRBV7-6 and TRBJ2-1, with 13 bases identical to TRBD2. CDR1 and CDR2 from the germline V gene are SGHVS and FNYEAQ. The CDR3 totals 13 residues. J lost 9 bases, V lost 5 bases, and 1 base had no gene match. The CDR3 region has the DNA TGTGCCAGCAGCAGGACTAGCGGGGGTGAGCAGTTCTTC. Its translation is CASSRTSGGEQFF.

This clonotype was seen repeatedly, ten times or more. The V gene is TRBV29-1, the J gene TRBJ2-3; no clear D gene. Trimming pared 6 bases from V and 1 base from J, leaving 14 bases between. The length of the CDR3 is 14 residues. Germline V lookup: CDR1 SQVTM, CDR2 ANQGSEA. In DNA form, the CDR3 reads TGCAGCGTGGGCACGTCCTTCGGCACAGATACGCAGTATTTT. Translation: CSVGTSFGTDTQYF.

V gene TRBV30 combines with J gene TRBJ2-1; D gene ambiguous. The CDR3 is made up of 11 amino acids. The V gene lost 0 bases and the J gene lost 12 bases, with 9 bases spanning the gap. Germline V lookup: CDR1 GTSNPN, CDR2 SVGIG (reference sequence). CDR3 region: CAWSVGQAQFF. In nucleotides, the CDR3 is TGTGCCTGGAGTGTTGGGCAAGCGCAGTTCTTC.

This clonotype was counted between two and nine times. The chain couples TRBV12-3 or TRBV12-4 to TRBJ1-2; no firm D call. This CDR3 spans 13 amino acids. Trimming stripped 6 bases from V and 4 bases from J, with 12 bases between. This CDR3 reads CASRARTSYGYTF. CDR3 bases: TGTGCCAGCAGGGCGAGGACCTCCTATGGCTACACCTTC.

This clonotype occurred many times. This sequence joins TRBV7-8 and TRBJ1-6; D not resolved. This CDR3 has 16 amino acids. From germline, CDR1 is SGHVS and CDR2 FQNEAQ. V was pared by 1 base and J by 9 bases, with 16 bases between. The CDR3 DNA follows: TGTGCCAGCAGCTTAGAAGGTCCAGGACGCGCTTCACCCCTCCACTTT. It encodes CASSLEGPGRASPLHF.

In its sample, this clonotype was seen a few times. This sequence joins TRBV20-1 and TRBJ2-7, with TRBD1 matching over 7 bases. The CDR3 covers 12 residues. The ends lost 5 bases at V and 2 bases at J; junction bases unmatched: 3. The germline CDR1 and CDR2 sequences are DFQATT and SNEGSKA (reference sequence). CDR3 sequence (DNA): TGCAGTGCTGGGGACAGTACCTACGAGCAGTACTTC. Protein product: CSAGDSTYEQYF.

This clonotype was picked up many times. This chain connects TRBV7-6 to TRBJ2-3; 9 positions agree with TRBD1. The CDR3 totals 16 residues. The germline CDR1 and CDR2 sequences are SGHVS and FNYEAQ. V lost 6 bases, J lost 3 bases, and 10 bases stayed unmatched. The CDR3 sequence is CASSYGLGTGTDTQYF. CDR3 DNA: TGTGCCAGCAGTTATGGGTTGGGGACAGGGACAGATACGCAGTATTTT.

The chain employs TRBV7-8 and TRBJ2-5; 7 nucleotides agree with TRBD1. V shed 5 bases, J shed 5 bases, and the junction held 8 bases outside the gene matches. There are 14 residues in the CDR3. Germline CDR1 and CDR2: SGHVS and FQNEAQ. CDR3 in DNA: TGTGCCAGCAGCGTACCTGACAGGGTGGAGACCCAGTACTTC. Translation: CASSVPDRVETQYF.

The sample holds many counts of this clonotype. V and J are TRBV7-2 and TRBJ2-5; D call uncertain. The CDR3 covers 13 residues. Germline V lookup: CDR1 SGHTA, CDR2 FQGNSA. Trimming stripped 5 bases from V and 5 bases from J, with 12 bases between. CDR3 region: CASSPNPFETQYF. The CDR3 nucleotides read TGTGCCAGCAGCCCTAACCCCTTCGAGACCCAGTACTTC.

The chain carries TRBV20-1 and TRBJ2-5, with 13 positions matching TRBD2. The CDR3 is 17 residues long. The ends lost 5 bases at V and 2 bases at J; junction bases unmatched: 11. In germline, CDR1 is DFQATT, CDR2 SNEGSKA (reference sequence). CDR3 sequence reads: CSAQTSGGASGQETQYF. The CDR3 nucleotides read TGCAGTGCTCAAACTAGCGGGGGGGCCTCGGGGCAAGAGACCCAGTACTTC.

The chain couples TRBV4-3 to TRBJ1-2; D is perhaps TRBD1 (6 bases). The V gene lost 0 bases and the J gene lost 8 bases, with 13 bases spanning the gap. This CDR3 has 14 amino acids. Looked up from germline, CDR1 is LGHNA and CDR2 is YSLEER. CDR3 amino acids: CASSQDIQGRGYTF. The CDR3 DNA follows: TGCGCCAGCAGCCAAGATATACAGGGCAGGGGCTACACCTTC.

The chain uses TRBV15 and TRBJ2-5; maybe TRBD2 (6 bases). The CDR3 contains 17 residues. From germline, CDR1 is LNHNV and CDR2 YYDKDF (reference sequence). V shed 5 bases and J shed 0 bases, with 19 bases lying between them. Written as DNA, the CDR3 is TGTGCCACCAGCGGCCAGGGAGGTATCTCGTACCAAGAGACCCAGTACTTC. This sequence encodes CATSGQGGISYQETQYF. Based on the CDR3 plus reference TRBV15 and TRBJ2-5, the full variable domain is DAMVIQNPRYQVTQFGKPVTLSCSQTLNHNVMYWYQQKSSQAPKLLFHYYDKDFNNEADTPDNFQSRRPNTSFCFLDIRSPGLGDTAMYLCATSGQGGISYQETQYFGPGTRLLVL.

V is TRBV12-3 or TRBV12-4 and J is TRBJ2-7; 12 bases align to TRBD2. The CDR3 loop spans 19 amino acids. Trimming at V came to 2 bases and at J to 2 bases, leaving 13 bases not matched to a gene. This CDR3 reads CASSLRWTSGVQGAYEQYF. CDR3 coding DNA: TGTGCCAGCAGTTTAAGGTGGACTAGCGGGGTACAAGGGGCCTACGAGCAGTACTTC.

This clonotype was counted between two and nine times. The J gene is TRBJ1-1, the V gene TRBV6-2 or TRBV6-3; no definite D call. The germline V and J ends were trimmed by 7 bases and 3 bases, with 9 bases remaining between them. CDR1 and CDR2 from the germline V gene are MNHEY and SVGEGT. CDR3 size: 12 residues. The CDR3 nucleotides are TGTGCCAGCAAGCTGGGAGACACTGAAGCTTTCTTT. Protein product: CASKLGDTEAFF.

This clonotype was seen ten or more times. CDR3 amino acids: CASSLEGRGTDTQYF. The CDR3 DNA sequence: TGTGCCAGCAGCTTGGAGGGAAGGGGGACAGATACGCAGTATTTT. The rearrangement links TRBV11-2 to TRBJ2-3; D assignment may be TRBD1 or TRBD2 (6 bases each). The CDR3 extends over 15 amino acids. CDR1 is SGHAT and CDR2 is FQNNGV in the germline V gene. V was cut by 3 bases and J by 3 bases, with 13 bases left in between.

The genes are TRBV20-1 and TRBJ2-7; the D gene is possibly TRBD2 (7 bases). The CDR3 sequence is 15 residues long. Germline-derived CDR1 and CDR2 are DFQATT and SNEGSKA (reference sequence). V lost 5 bases and J 1 base, leaving 18 bases between the germline ends. The DNA for the CDR3 is TGCAGTGCTCAATCGGGGGGCAGAGGATCCTACGAGCAGTACTTC. Its protein is CSAQSGGRGSYEQYF.